This T cell receptor beta chain derives from a study of blood T cells in healthy people across ages. Study-wide results and caveats: Diversity of TCR beta correlated strongly with naive T cell percentage.

With a J-beta primer mix and a sample-barcoded 5' primer, a second PCR ran about 7 to 11 cycles. TCRdb independently ran MiXCR on the 5' RACE reads; one entry per CDR3 protein. Of 1.5 million to 2 million distinct CDR3 sequences in the sample, about 39% are singletons; the top ten hold about 21%. Every donor contributed around 10 milliliters of peripheral blood by blood draw. V was pared by 1 base and J by 7 bases, with 9 bases between. CDR3 length equals 13 residues. CDR1 is SGHTA, CDR2 FQGTGA, per germline. Points on this clonotype: The antigen is not known.

The gene calls are TRBV7-3 and TRBJ2-3, with a weak D call TRBD1 (6 bases). This sequence originates from a human donor in good health. Sample: blood. The CDR3 bases are TGTGCCAGCAGCTTAATGAGGGGGAATACGCAGTATTTT. This encodes CASSLMRGNTQYF.